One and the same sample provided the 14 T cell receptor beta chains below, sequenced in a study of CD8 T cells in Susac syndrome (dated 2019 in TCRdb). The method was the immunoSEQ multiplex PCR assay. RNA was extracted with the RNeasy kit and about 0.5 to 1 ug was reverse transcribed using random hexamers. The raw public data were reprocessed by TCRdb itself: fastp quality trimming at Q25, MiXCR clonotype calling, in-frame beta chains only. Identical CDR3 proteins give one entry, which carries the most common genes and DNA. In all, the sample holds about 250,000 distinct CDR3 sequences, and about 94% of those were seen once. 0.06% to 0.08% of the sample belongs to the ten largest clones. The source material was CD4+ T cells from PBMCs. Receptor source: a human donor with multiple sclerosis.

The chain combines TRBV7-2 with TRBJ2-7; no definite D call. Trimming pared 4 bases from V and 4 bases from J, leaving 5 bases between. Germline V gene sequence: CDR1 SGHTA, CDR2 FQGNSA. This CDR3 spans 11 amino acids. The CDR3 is CASSSDYEQYF. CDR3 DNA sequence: TGTGCCAGCAGCTCCGATTACGAGCAGTACTTC.

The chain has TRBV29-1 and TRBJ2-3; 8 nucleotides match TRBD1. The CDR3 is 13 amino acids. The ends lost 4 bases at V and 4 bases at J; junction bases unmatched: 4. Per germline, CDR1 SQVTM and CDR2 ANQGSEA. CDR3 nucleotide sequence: TGCAGCGTTGCACCAGGGGGCGCAGATACGCAGTATTTT. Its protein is CSVAPGGADTQYF.

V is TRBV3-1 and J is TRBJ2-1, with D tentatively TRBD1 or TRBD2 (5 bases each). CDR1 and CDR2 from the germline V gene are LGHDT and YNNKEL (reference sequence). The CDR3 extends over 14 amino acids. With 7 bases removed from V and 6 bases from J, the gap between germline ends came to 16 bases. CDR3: CASMRTEGSNEQFF. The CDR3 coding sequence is TGTGCCAGCATGAGGACCGAGGGGAGCAATGAGCAGTTCTTC.

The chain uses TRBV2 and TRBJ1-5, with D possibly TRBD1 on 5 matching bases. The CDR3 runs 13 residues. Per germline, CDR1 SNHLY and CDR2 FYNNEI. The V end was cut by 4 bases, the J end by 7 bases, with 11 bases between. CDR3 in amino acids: CASSAGGWQPQHF. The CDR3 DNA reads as TGTGCCAGCAGTGCCGGGGGTTGGCAGCCCCAGCATTTT.

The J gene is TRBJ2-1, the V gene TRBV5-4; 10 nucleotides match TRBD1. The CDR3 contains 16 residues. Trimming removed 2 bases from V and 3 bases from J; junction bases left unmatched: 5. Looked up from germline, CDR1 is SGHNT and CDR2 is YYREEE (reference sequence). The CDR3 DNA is TGTGCCAGCAGCTTCGGACAGGGGGGAGTCTACAATGAGCAGTTCTTC. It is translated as CASSFGQGGVYNEQFF.

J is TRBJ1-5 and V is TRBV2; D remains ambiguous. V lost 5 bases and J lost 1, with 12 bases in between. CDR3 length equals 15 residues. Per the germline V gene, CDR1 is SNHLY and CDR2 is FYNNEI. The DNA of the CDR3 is TGTGCCAGCAGTAGCCTGATAACAAGCAATCAGCCCCAGCATTTT. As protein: CASSSLITSNQPQHF.

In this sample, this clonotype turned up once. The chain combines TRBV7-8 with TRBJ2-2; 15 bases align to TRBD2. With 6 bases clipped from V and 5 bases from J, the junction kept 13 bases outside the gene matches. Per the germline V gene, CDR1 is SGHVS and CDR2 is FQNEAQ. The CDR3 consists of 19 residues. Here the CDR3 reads CASSPRTSGGGGGTGELFF. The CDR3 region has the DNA TGTGCCAGCAGTCCTCGGACTAGCGGGGGGGGAGGTGGTACCGGGGAGCTGTTTTTT.

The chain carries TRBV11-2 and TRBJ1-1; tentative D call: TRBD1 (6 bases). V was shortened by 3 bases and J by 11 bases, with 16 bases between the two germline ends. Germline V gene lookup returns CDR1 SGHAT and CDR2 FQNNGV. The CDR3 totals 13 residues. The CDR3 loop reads CASSFREGVVAFF. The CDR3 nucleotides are TGTGCCAGCAGCTTCCGCGAGGGGGTAGTGGCTTTCTTT. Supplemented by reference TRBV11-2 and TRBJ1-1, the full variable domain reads EAGVAQSPRYKIIEKRQSVAFWCNPISGHATLYWYQQILGQGPKLLIQFQNNGVVDDSQLPKDRFSAERLKGVDSTLKIQPAKLEDSAVYLCASSFREGVVAFFGQGTRLTVV.

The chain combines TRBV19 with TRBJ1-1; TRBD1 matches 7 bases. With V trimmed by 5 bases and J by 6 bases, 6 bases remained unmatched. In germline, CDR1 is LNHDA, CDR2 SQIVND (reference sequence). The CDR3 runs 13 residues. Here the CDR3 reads CASSQTGTSEAFF. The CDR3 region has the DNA TGTGCCAGTAGTCAGACAGGGACCTCTGAAGCTTTCTTT.

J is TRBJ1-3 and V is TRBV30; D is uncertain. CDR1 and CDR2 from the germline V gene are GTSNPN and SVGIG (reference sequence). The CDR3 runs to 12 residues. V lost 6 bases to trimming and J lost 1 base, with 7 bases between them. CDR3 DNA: TGTGCCTGCACGGTATCTGGAAACACCATATATTTT. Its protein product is CACTVSGNTIYF.

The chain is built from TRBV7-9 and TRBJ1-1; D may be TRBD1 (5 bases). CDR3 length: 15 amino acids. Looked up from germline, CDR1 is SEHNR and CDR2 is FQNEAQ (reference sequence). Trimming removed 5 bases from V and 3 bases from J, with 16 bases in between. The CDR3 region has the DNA TGTGCCAGCAGCCCTTCCCTACAGGAGTACACTGAAGCTTTCTTT. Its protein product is CASSPSLQEYTEAFF.

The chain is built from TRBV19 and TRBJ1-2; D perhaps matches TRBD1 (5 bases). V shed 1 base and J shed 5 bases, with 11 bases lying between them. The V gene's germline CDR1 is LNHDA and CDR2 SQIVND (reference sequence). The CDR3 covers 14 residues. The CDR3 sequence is CASSIAQQVYGYTF. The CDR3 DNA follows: TGTGCCAGTAGTATAGCGCAACAGGTATATGGCTACACCTTC.

CDR3 sequence (DNA): TGTGCCAGCAGCCAATCCGGGGAGCTGTTTTTT. This translates into CASSQSGELFF. The rearrangement joins TRBV3-1 to TRBJ2-2; D remains ambiguous. The V end was cut by 2 bases, the J end by 6 bases, with 1 base between. This CDR3 has 11 residues. Germline CDR1 and CDR2: LGHDT and YNNKEL (reference sequence).

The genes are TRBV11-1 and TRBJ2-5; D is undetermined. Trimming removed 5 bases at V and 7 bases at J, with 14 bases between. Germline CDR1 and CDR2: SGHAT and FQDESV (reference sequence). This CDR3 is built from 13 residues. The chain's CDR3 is CASSLGLDGTQYF. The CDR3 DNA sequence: TGTGCCAGCAGCCTGGGCCTCGACGGGACCCAGTACTTC.